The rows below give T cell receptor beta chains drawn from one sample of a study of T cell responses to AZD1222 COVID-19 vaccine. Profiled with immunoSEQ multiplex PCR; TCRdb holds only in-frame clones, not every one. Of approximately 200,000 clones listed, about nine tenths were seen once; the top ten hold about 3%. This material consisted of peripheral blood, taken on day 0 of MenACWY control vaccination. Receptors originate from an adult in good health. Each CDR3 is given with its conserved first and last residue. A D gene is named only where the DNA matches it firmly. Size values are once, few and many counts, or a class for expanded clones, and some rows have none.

DNA: TGTGCCAGCAGTTCCCCAGGCACTGAAGCTTTCTTT
CDR3: CASSSPGTEAFF
size: NA
D: NA
V: TRBV6-5
J: TRBJ1-1
length: 12

DNA: TGTGCCACCACCCCCGGCGGGATTGGAGGGAACACCATATATTTT
CDR3: CATTPGGIGGNTIYF
size: few
D: NA
V: TRBV15
J: TRBJ1-3
length: 15

DNA: TGTGCCAGCAGCTCGGGACTAGCGGGAGATACCTACGAGCAGTACTTC
CDR3: CASSSGLAGDTYEQYF
size: NA
D: TRBD2
V: TRBV7-9
J: TRBJ2-7
length: 16

DNA: TGTGCCAGCTCACCGTTACAAGATGAGCAGTTCTTC
CDR3: CASSPLQDEQFF
size: NA
D: NA
V: TRBV18
J: TRBJ2-1
length: 12

DNA: TGTGCCAGCAGAATGGGACAGGCCAATCAGCCCCAGCATTTT
CDR3: CASRMGQANQPQHF
size: NA
D: TRBD1
V: TRBV6-5
J: TRBJ1-5
length: 14

DNA: TGTGCCAGCAGCCCTTTGGGGGGAGGGGTATACGAGCAGTACTTC
CDR3: CASSPLGGGVYEQYF
size: NA
D: TRBD2
V: TRBV11-2
J: TRBJ2-7
length: 15

DNA: TGTGCCAGCAGTTACTCGTTCGATAAGGCGCAAGCTTTCTTT
CDR3: CASSYSFDKAQAFF
size: NA
D: NA
V: TRBV6-5
J: TRBJ1-1
length: 14

DNA: TGTGCCAGCAGCCCCCTCGGGGGGGCAGATACGCAGTATTTT
CDR3: CASSPLGGADTQYF
size: NA
D: TRBD2
V: TRBV9
J: TRBJ2-3
length: 14

DNA: TGTGCCAGCAGCCGAGGAGCGTCCTATGGCTACACCTTC
CDR3: CASSRGASYGYTF
size: NA
D: NA
V: TRBV7-9
J: TRBJ1-2
length: 13

DNA: TGCGCCAGCAGCTCCTCAGGGCCCCCCTACGAGCAGTACTTC
CDR3: CASSSSGPPYEQYF
size: NA
D: NA
V: TRBV5-1
J: TRBJ2-7
length: 14

DNA: TGTGCCACCAGTGATTTGCCTGGCAGGGGAAGAGATACGCAGTATTTT
CDR3: CATSDLPGRGRDTQYF
size: NA
D: NA
V: TRBV24-1
J: TRBJ2-3
length: 16

DNA: TGTGCCAGCAGCACTCAGGAATGGAACTATGGCTACACCTTC
CDR3: CASSTQEWNYGYTF
size: NA
D: NA
V: TRBV7-9
J: TRBJ1-2
length: 14

DNA: TGTGCCAGCAGTCCCGGGACAGGGGGCAATGAGCAGTTCTTC
CDR3: CASSPGTGGNEQFF
size: NA
D: TRBD1
V: TRBV6-4
J: TRBJ2-1
length: 14

DNA: TGCGCCAGCACCAGGACAGGGGGCTCCTACGAGCAGTACTTC
CDR3: CASTRTGGSYEQYF
size: NA
D: TRBD1
V: TRBV5-1
J: TRBJ2-7
length: 14

DNA: TGCAGTGCTAGTGGCAGCTGGGACTACGAGCAGTACTTC
CDR3: CSASGSWDYEQYF
size: NA
D: NA
V: TRBV20-1
J: TRBJ2-7
length: 13

DNA: TGTGCCAGCAGCTTGGGGGTGACTGAAGCTTTCTTT
CDR3: CASSLGVTEAFF
size: few
D: NA
V: TRBV5-5
J: TRBJ1-1
length: 12

DNA: TGTGCCAGCAGTGCCCTATCCAGCTCCTACGAGCAGTACTTC
CDR3: CASSALSSSYEQYF
size: NA
D: NA
V: TRBV28
J: TRBJ2-7
length: 14

DNA: TGTGCCATCAGTGAGTCGATGGCGGCTCCTTCACCCCTCCACTTT
CDR3: CAISESMAAPSPLHF
size: NA
D: NA
V: TRBV10-3
J: TRBJ1-6
length: 15

DNA: TGCGCCAGCAGCTTGGATCGGGGGAACTCTGGAAACACCATATATTTT
CDR3: CASSLDRGNSGNTIYF
size: NA
D: NA
V: TRBV5-1
J: TRBJ1-3
length: 16

DNA: TGTGCCAGCAGCCCCCGAGCGGTAGCGGGAGAATGGGGACACAATGAGCAGTTCTTC
CDR3: CASSPRAVAGEWGHNEQFF
size: NA
D: TRBD2
V: TRBV7-6
J: TRBJ2-1
length: 19

DNA: TGTGCCAGCAGCCCAAGCGGGAGAACAGATACGCAGTATTTT
CDR3: CASSPSGRTDTQYF
size: NA
D: TRBD2
V: TRBV7-3
J: TRBJ2-3
length: 14

DNA: TGTGCCAGTAGTATGGTGGGTCGAGAGACCCAGTACTTC
CDR3: CASSMVGRETQYF
size: NA
D: NA
V: TRBV19
J: TRBJ2-5
length: 13

DNA: TGTGCCAGCAACTGGGGTGCCGGGGAGCTGTTTTTT
CDR3: CASNWGAGELFF
size: NA
D: NA
V: TRBV25-1
J: TRBJ2-2
length: 12

DNA: TGTGCCAGCAGTATCGGCGGACTCGAAAAACTGTTTTTT
CDR3: CASSIGGLEKLFF
size: NA
D: NA
V: TRBV12-3/TRBV12-4
J: TRBJ1-4
length: 13

DNA: TGTGCCAGCAGTTACCCCGAGGGGGGGAACTACGAGCAGTACTTC
CDR3: CASSYPEGGNYEQYF
size: NA
D: NA
V: TRBV25-1
J: TRBJ2-7
length: 15

DNA: TGTGCCAGCAGCCCCACCCCAGGGACTAATTCACCCCTCCACTTT
CDR3: CASSPTPGTNSPLHF
size: NA
D: NA
V: TRBV9
J: TRBJ1-6
length: 15

DNA: TGTGCCAGCAGTTACGGGGTCATGAACACTGAAGCTTTCTTT
CDR3: CASSYGVMNTEAFF
size: once
D: NA
V: TRBV28
J: TRBJ1-1
length: 14

DNA: TGTGCCAGCAGTAAGGACATCCCTTATAATTCACCCCTCCACTTT
CDR3: CASSKDIPYNSPLHF
size: NA
D: NA
V: TRBV6-5
J: TRBJ1-6
length: 15

DNA: TGTGCCAGCAGCCTTTTTTACGCGAAGTCTACAGAGCAGTACTTC
CDR3: CASSLFYAKSTEQYF
size: NA
D: NA
V: TRBV28
J: TRBJ2-7
length: 15

DNA: TGTGCCAGCAGCGTAGGGCCCCGAACAGAGTCACCCCTCCACTTT
CDR3: CASSVGPRTESPLHF
size: few
D: NA
V: TRBV9
J: TRBJ1-6
length: 15

DNA: TGCGCCAGCAGCCAACCCCCCACAGGGGGCAGGCCTGAAGCTTTCTTT
CDR3: CASSQPPTGGRPEAFF
size: NA
D: TRBD1
V: TRBV4-1
J: TRBJ1-1
length: 16

DNA: TGTGCCAGCAGGGACACAGCGTACCCGTCGACTTTCTTT
CDR3: CASRDTAYPSTFF
size: NA
D: NA
V: TRBV6-5
J: TRBJ1-1
length: 13